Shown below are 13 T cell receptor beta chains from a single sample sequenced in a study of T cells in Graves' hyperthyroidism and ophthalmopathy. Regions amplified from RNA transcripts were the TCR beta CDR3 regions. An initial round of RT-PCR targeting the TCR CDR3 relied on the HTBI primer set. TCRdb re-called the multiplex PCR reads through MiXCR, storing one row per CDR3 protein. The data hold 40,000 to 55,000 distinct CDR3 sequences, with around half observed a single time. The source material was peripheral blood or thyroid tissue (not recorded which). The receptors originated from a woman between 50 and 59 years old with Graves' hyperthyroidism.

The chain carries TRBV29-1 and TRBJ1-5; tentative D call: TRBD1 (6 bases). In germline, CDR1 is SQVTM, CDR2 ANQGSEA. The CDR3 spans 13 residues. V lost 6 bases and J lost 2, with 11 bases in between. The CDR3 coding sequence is TGCAGCGTGAGGGGGGACGGCAATCAGCCCCAGCATTTT. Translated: CSVRGDGNQPQHF.

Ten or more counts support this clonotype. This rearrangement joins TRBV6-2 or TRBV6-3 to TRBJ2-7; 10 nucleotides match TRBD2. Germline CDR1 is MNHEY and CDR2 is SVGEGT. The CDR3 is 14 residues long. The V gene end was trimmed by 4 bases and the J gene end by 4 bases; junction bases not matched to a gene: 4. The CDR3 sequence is CASSLSGRAYEQYF. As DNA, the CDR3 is TGTGCCAGCAGTTTGAGCGGGAGGGCGTACGAGCAGTACTTC.

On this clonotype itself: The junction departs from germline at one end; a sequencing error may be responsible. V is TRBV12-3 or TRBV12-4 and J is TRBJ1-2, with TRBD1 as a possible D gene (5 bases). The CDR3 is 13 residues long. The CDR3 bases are TGTGCCAGCAGTTTTCAGGGAGACTATGGCTGCACCTTC. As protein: CASSFQGDYGCTF.

CDR3 nucleotides: TGTGCCACCAGCACACTGACAGGATCTAGCACCGGGGAGCTGTTTTTT. It specifies CATSTLTGSSTGELFF. J is TRBJ2-2 and V is TRBV15; weak D call: TRBD1 (6 bases). CDR1 LNHNV and CDR2 YYDKDF come from the germline V gene (reference sequence). This CDR3 has 16 residues. V lost 4 bases to trimming and J lost 4 bases, with 16 bases between them.

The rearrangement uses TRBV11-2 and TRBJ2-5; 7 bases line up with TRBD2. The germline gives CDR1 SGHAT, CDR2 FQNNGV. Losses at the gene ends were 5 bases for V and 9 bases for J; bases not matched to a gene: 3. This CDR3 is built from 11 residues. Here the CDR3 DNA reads TGTGCCAGCAGCGTCCGGGAGGCCCAGTACTTC. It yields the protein CASSVREAQYF.

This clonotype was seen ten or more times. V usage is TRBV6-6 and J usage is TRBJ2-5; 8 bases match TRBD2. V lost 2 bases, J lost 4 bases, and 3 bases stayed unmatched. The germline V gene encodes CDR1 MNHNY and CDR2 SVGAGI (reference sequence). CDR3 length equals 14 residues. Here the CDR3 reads CASSYVRGGETQYF. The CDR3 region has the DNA TGTGCCAGCAGTTACGTCCGGGGGGGAGAGACCCAGTACTTC.

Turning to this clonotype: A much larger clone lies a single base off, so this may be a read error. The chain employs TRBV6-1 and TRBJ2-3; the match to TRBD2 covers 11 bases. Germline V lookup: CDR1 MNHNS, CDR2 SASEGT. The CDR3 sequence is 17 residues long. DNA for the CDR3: TGTGTCAGCAGTGAAATTAGCGGGAGGGCCGACACAGATACGCAGTATTTT. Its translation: CVSSEISGRADTDTQYF.

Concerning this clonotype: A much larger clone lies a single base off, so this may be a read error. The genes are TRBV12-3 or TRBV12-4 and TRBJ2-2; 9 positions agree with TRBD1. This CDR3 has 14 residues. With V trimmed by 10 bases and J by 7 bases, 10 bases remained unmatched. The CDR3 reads CAISPGQGSGELFF. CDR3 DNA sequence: TGTGCCATCAGCCCGGGACAGGGAAGCGGGGAGCTGTTTTTT.

The CDR3 DNA is TGCAGTGCGCATAGCGGGAGAATGGAGACCCAGTACTTC. It is translated as CSAHSGRMETQYF. The V gene is TRBV20-1, the J gene TRBJ2-5; 9 bases are a match to TRBD2. Germline V lookup: CDR1 DFQATT, CDR2 SNEGSKA (reference sequence). The CDR3 is 13 amino acids. V dropped 6 bases and J dropped 5; count of bases not matched to a gene: 7.

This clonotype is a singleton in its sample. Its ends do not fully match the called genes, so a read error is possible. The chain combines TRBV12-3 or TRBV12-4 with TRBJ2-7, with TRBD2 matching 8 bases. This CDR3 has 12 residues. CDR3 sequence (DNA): TGTGCCAGCACGACGGGAGGGGTCGAGCAGTGCTTC. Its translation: CASTTGGVEQCF.

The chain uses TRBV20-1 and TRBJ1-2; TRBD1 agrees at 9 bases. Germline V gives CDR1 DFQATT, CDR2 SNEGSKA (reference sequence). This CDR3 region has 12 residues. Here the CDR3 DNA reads TGCGGCGGGACAGGGCATAACTATGGCTACACCTTC. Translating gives CGGTGHNYGYTF.

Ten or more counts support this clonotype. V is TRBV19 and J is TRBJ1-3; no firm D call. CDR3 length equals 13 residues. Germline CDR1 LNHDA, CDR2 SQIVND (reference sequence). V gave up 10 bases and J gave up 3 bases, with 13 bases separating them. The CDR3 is CATGIGGGNTIYF. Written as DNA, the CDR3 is TGTGCCACCGGAATCGGCGGTGGAAACACCATATATTTT.

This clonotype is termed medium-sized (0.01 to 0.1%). CDR3 DNA sequence: TGTGCCATCAGTGACTCAACCTCTGGAAACACCATATATTTT. This gives the protein CAISDSTSGNTIYF. The J gene is TRBJ1-3, the V gene TRBV10-3; D unresolved. Trimming removed 3 bases at V and 0 bases at J, with 6 bases between. The CDR3 has 14 residues. CDR1 and CDR2 from the germline V gene are ENHRY and SYGVKD.